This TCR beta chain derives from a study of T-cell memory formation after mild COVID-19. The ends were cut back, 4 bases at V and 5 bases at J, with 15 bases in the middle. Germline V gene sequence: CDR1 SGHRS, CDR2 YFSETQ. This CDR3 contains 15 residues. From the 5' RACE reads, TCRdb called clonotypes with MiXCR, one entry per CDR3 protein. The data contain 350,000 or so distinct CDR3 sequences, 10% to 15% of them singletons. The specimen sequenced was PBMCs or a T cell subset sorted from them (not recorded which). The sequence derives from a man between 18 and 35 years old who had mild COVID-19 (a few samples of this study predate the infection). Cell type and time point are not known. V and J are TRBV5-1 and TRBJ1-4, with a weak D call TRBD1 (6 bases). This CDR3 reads CASSDPQGPNEKLFF. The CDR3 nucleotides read TGCGCCAGCAGCGACCCACAGGGCCCGAATGAAAAACTGTTTTTT.